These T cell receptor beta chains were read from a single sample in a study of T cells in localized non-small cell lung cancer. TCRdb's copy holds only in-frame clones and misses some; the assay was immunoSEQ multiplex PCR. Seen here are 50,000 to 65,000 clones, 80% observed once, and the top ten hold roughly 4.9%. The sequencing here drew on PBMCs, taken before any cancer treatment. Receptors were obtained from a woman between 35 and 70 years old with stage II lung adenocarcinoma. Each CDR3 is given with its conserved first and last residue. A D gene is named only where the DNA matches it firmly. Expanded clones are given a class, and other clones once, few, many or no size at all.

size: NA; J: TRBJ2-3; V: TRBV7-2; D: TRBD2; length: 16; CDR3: CASSLSGTSGTDTQYF; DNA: TGTGCCAGCAGCTTAAGTGGCACTAGCGGCACAGATACGCAGTATTTT
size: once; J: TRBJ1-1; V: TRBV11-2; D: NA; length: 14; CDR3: CASSLSRGPNEAFF; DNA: TGTGCCAGCAGCTTATCCAGGGGACCAAACGAAGCTTTCTTT
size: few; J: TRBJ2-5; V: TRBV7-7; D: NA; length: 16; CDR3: CASSLAPQGGGETQYF; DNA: TGTGCTAGCAGCTTAGCCCCTCAGGGTGGGGGAGAGACCCAGTACTTC
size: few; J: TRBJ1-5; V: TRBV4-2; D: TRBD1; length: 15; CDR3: CASSLGTVSNQPQHF; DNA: TGTGCCAGCAGCCTAGGGACAGTGAGCAATCAGCCCCAGCATTTT
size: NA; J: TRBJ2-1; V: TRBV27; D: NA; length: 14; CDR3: CASSETRSYNEQFF; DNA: TGTGCCAGCAGTGAGACACGCTCCTACAATGAGCAGTTCTTC
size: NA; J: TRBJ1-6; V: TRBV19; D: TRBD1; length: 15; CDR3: CASSSTGGVNSPLHF; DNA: TGTGCCAGTAGTAGTACAGGGGGGGTTAATTCACCCCTCCACTTT
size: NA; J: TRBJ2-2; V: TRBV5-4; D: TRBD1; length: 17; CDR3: CASRPTGGETNTGELFF; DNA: TGTGCCAGCAGGCCTACAGGGGGCGAGACGAACACCGGGGAGCTGTTTTTT
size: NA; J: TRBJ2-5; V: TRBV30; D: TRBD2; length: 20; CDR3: CAWSGGSGQNLGLAGETQYF; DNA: TGTGCCTGGAGCGGAGGCAGTGGACAGAACCTCGGACTAGCCGGAGAGACCCAGTACTTC
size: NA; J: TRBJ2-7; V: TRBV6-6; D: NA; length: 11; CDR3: CASSYFYEQYF; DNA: TGTGCCAGCAGTTACTTCTACGAGCAGTACTTC
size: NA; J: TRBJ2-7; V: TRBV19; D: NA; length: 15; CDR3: CASSIPGDPAYEQYF; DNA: TGTGCCAGTAGTATACCCGGGGACCCTGCCTACGAGCAGTACTTC
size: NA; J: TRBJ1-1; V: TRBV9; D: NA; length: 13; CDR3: CASSVTYWDGAFF; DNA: TGTGCCAGCAGCGTAACGTACTGGGACGGAGCTTTCTTT
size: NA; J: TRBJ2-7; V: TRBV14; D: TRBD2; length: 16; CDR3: CASRNLAARGYYEQYF; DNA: TGTGCCAGCAGGAATCTAGCGGCACGCGGTTACTACGAGCAGTACTTC
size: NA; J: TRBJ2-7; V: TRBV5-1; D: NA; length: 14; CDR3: CASSLLEYSGEQYF; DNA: TGCGCCAGCAGCTTGTTGGAGTATTCGGGTGAGCAGTACTTC
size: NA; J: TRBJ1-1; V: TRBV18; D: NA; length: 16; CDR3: CASSPPYGPLRTEAFF; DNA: TGTGCCAGCTCACCACCGTACGGTCCCCTGCGTACTGAAGCTTTCTTT
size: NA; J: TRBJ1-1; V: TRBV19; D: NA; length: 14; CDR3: CASSIDLLGAEAFF; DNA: TGTGCCAGTAGTATAGATCTCCTGGGAGCTGAAGCTTTCTTT
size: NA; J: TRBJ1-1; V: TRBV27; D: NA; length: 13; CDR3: CASSLEAATEAFF; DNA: TGTGCCAGCAGTTTAGAGGCGGCCACTGAAGCTTTCTTT
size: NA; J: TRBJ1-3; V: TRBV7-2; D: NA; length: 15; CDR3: CASSLIPAPGNTIYF; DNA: TGTGCCAGCAGCTTAATCCCAGCTCCTGGAAACACCATATATTTT
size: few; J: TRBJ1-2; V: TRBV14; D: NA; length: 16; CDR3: CASSQEGWAQGYGYTF; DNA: TGTGCCAGCAGCCAAGAGGGGTGGGCGCAAGGCTATGGCTACACCTTC